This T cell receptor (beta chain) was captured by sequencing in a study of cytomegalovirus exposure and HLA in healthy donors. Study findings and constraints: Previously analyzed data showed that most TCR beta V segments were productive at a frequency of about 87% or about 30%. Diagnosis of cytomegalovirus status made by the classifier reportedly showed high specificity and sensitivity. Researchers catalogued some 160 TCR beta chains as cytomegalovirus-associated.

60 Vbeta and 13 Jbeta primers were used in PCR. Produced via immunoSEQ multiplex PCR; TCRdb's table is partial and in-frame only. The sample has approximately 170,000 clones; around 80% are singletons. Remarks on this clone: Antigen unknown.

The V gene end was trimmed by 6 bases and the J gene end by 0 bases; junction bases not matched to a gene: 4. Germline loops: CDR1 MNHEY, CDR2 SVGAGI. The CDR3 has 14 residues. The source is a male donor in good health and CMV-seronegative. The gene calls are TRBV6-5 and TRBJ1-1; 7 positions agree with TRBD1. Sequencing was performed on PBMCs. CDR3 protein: CASSIQGMNTEAFF. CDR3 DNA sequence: TGTGCCAGCAGCATACAGGGGATGAACACTGAAGCTTTCTTT.